This TCR beta chain was observed in a study of T cells after yellow fever vaccination. Study conclusions and caveats: Most primary-vaccination clones reappeared after the booster (about 97% CD4, roughly 88% CD8). A minor fraction of clonotypes spanned both CD4 and CD8 compartments.

The authors made TCR cDNA by 5'RACE template switching, adding a universal primer site and UMIs. TCRdb analysed the 5' RACE reads with MiXCR anew, one entry per CDR3 protein. The table has under 600,000 distinct CDR3 sequences, around an eighth seen once. Details on this clonotype: Its matching antigen is unknown.

This CDR3 region has 11 residues. The germline V gene encodes CDR1 SGDLS and CDR2 YYNGEE. Between the trimmed V and J ends, which lost 9 bases and 1 base, there was a span of 8 bases. V gene TRBV9 combines with J gene TRBJ2-7; no clear D gene. The sequencing used PBMCs, collected on the day of the yellow fever booster vaccination. This receptor was taken from a man aged 25-45 years who received the YFV17D yellow fever vaccine. The CDR3: CATRLSYEQYF. CDR3 DNA sequence: TGTGCCACCAGGTTGTCCTACGAGCAGTACTTC.